The 22 T cell receptor beta chains presented below share a single source sample, sequenced in a study of shared clonotypes between healthy human individuals. This table comes from immunoSEQ multiplex PCR, and its TCRdb copy is limited to in-frame clones, with some not included. The data hold 850,000 to 1,100,000 clones, with around 77% observed a single time. Sequences were obtained from memory CD4+ T cells from PBMCs. Subset described: CD45RA-negative fraction. The receptors originated from a man aged 18 to 30 in good health. Some clones in this sample may be carry-over from other donors' samples.

The chain couples TRBV5-1 to TRBJ1-4; no firm D call. CDR1 and CDR2 (germline): SGHRS, YFSETQ. The CDR3 extends over 15 amino acids. V was trimmed by 0 bases and J by 5 bases, leaving 11 bases between them. Here the CDR3 DNA reads TGCGCCAGCAGCTTGGGTCAGGATTTCAATGAAAAACTGTTTTTT. Translated, it gives CASSLGQDFNEKLFF.

This chain connects TRBV11-1 to TRBJ2-2; D not certain. The germline V gene has CDR1 SGHAT and CDR2 FQDESV (reference sequence). CDR3 length: 13 amino acids. V lost 5 bases to trimming and J lost 5 bases, with 9 bases between them. The CDR3 loop reads CASSPDGTGELFF. The CDR3 DNA reads TGTGCCAGCAGCCCGGACGGGACCGGGGAGCTGTTTTTT.

This chain connects TRBV28 to TRBJ2-4, with D unclear. The CDR3 has 12 residues. Germline V gene lookup returns CDR1 MDHEN and CDR2 SYDVKM. V was trimmed by 6 bases and J by 8 bases, leaving 11 bases between them. CDR3 protein: CASRDALDIQYF. CDR3 in DNA: TGTGCCAGCAGGGACGCCCTTGACATTCAGTACTTC.

The chain uses TRBV5-1 and TRBJ2-7, with TRBD2 matching 13 bases. The germline CDR1 and CDR2 sequences are SGHRS and YFSETQ. The CDR3 spans 16 residues. J lost 0 bases, V lost 4 bases, and 4 bases had no gene match. Here the CDR3 DNA reads TGCGCCAGCAGCCAACTAGCGGGAGGGCTCTCCTACGAGCAGTACTTC. Amino acids: CASSQLAGGLSYEQYF.

This rearrangement joins TRBV25-1 to TRBJ1-6, with 8 bases aligning to TRBD1. The CDR3 has 16 residues. CDR1 MGHDK and CDR2 SYGVNS come from the germline V gene. Trimming at V came to 6 bases and at J to 4 bases, leaving 8 bases not matched to a gene. As DNA, the CDR3 is TGTGCCAGCAGATCGACAGGGGCGACATATAATTCACCCCTCCACTTT. Protein sequence: CASRSTGATYNSPLHF.

CDR3: CAIRKTGENTEAFF. The CDR3 nucleotides read TGTGCCATCAGGAAGACAGGGGAGAACACTGAAGCTTTCTTT. The J gene is TRBJ1-1, the V gene TRBV10-3, with 8 bases aligning to TRBD1. The ends lost 6 bases at V and 1 base at J; junction bases unmatched: 4. The CDR3 extends over 14 amino acids. Germline values: CDR1 ENHRY, CDR2 SYGVKD.

The rearrangement links TRBV2 to TRBJ2-1, with 9 bases lining up with TRBD2. The junction had 6 bases not matched to a gene; V was cut back by 8 bases and J by 4 bases. Germline lookup yields CDR1 SNHLY and CDR2 FYNNEI. This CDR3 has 14 residues. CDR3 loop: CASLGLALYNEQFF. DNA of the CDR3: TGTGCCAGCCTGGGACTAGCCCTTTACAATGAGCAGTTCTTC. The full variable domain, rest sourced from reference TRBV2 and TRBJ2-1, is EPEVTQTPSHQVTQMGQEVILRCVPISNHLYFYWYRQILGQKVEFLVSFYNNEISEKSEIFDDQFSVERPDGSNFTLKIRSTKLEDSAMYFCASLGLALYNEQFFGPGTRLTVL.

Many counts were recorded for this clone. The V call is TRBV30, the J call TRBJ2-5; D is ambiguous. The V and J ends lost 1 base and 5 bases respectively, with 11 bases between them. From germline, CDR1 is GTSNPN and CDR2 SVGIG (reference sequence). This CDR3 has 13 residues. The CDR3 nucleotides read TGTGCCTGGAGTGATTTAGATAGGGAGACCCAGTACTTC. Protein sequence: CAWSDLDRETQYF.

V gene TRBV10-3 combines with J gene TRBJ2-2; possibly TRBD2 for D (6 bases). This CDR3 region has 14 residues. Germline V CDR1 and CDR2: ENHRY, SYGVKD. The V end lost 3 bases, the J end lost 3 bases, and 8 bases lay between the germline ends. The CDR3: CAISEIADTGELFF. The CDR3 DNA sequence: TGTGCCATCAGTGAAATAGCGGACACCGGGGAGCTGTTTTTT.

The chain combines TRBV9 with TRBJ1-2; tentative D call: TRBD1 (5 bases). V was shortened by 3 bases and J by 4 bases, with 13 bases between the two germline ends. The CDR3 contains 14 residues. Germline CDR1 and CDR2: SGDLS and YYNGEE. This CDR3 reads CASSASGTSYGYTF. CDR3 nucleotides: TGTGCCAGCAGCGCCTCCGGGACCTCCTATGGCTACACCTTC.

A word on this clone: The same CDR3 is also encoded by other DNA sequences in this sample. This sequence joins TRBV6-6 and TRBJ1-2; the D is unclear. The ends were cut back, 5 bases at V and 7 bases at J, with 11 bases in the middle. Germline loops: CDR1 MNHNY, CDR2 SVGAGI (reference sequence). The CDR3 length is 12 residues. The CDR3 DNA follows: TGTGCCAGCAGTCCATCGTTGGGTGGCTACACCTTC. Its translation is CASSPSLGGYTF.

The chain is built from TRBV5-1 and TRBJ2-5, with 10 bases lining up with TRBD1. The CDR3 sequence is 15 residues long. The trim removed 5 bases at V and 5 bases at J, leaving 9 bases unmatched. CDR1 and CDR2 from the germline V gene are SGHRS and YFSETQ. CDR3 sequence: CASRDRDRGGETQYF. The CDR3 nucleotides are TGCGCCAGCAGGGATCGGGACAGGGGTGGCGAGACCCAGTACTTC.

The chain uses TRBV6-5 and TRBJ2-5, with 7 nucleotides matching TRBD1. The CDR3 has 13 amino acids. The trim removed 10 bases at V and 3 bases at J, leaving 8 bases unmatched. Germline CDR1 MNHEY, CDR2 SVGAGI. The CDR3 reads CATRDSAKETQYF. CDR3 DNA sequence: TGTGCCACACGGGACAGCGCCAAAGAGACCCAGTACTTC.

The chain employs TRBV28 and TRBJ1-4; D gene unclear. From germline, CDR1 is MDHEN and CDR2 SYDVKM. The CDR3 totals 15 residues. With 5 bases removed from V and 0 bases from J, the gap between germline ends came to 10 bases. CDR3 residues: CASSRPQATNEKLFF. CDR3 nucleotide sequence: TGTGCCAGCAGTCGCCCCCAAGCAACTAATGAAAAACTGTTTTTT.

The chain has TRBV15 and TRBJ1-3; no firm D call. Trimming removed 3 bases at V and 0 bases at J, with 9 bases between. Germline V gene lookup returns CDR1 LNHNV and CDR2 YYDKDF (reference sequence). This CDR3 is 15 amino acids long. DNA for the CDR3: TGTGCCACCAGCAGTAAGGCCCTCTCTGGAAACACCATATATTTT. Protein: CATSSKALSGNTIYF.

The gene calls are TRBV7-9 and TRBJ2-7; 8 positions agree with TRBD2. CDR3 length: 18 residues. CDR1 and CDR2 (germline): SEHNR, FQNEAQ (reference sequence). After removal of 3 bases from V and 4 bases from J, the junction contained 17 bases not matched to a gene. The CDR3 protein is CASSLDFGSAGGWYEQYF. CDR3 sequence (DNA): TGTGCCAGCAGCTTGGATTTTGGGTCGGCGGGAGGTTGGTACGAGCAGTACTTC.

The chain carries TRBV29-1 and TRBJ2-3, with TRBD1 as a possible D gene (5 bases). The CDR3 totals 13 residues. The germline V gene has CDR1 SQVTM and CDR2 ANQGSEA. Trimming left V 4 bases short and J 3 bases short, with 11 bases between. This CDR3 reads CSVGGGQTDTQYF. DNA of the CDR3: TGCAGCGTTGGGGGCGGTCAGACAGATACGCAGTATTTT.

J is TRBJ2-2 and V is TRBV6-1; D perhaps matches TRBD2 (5 bases). The V and J ends lost 6 bases and 5 bases respectively, with 7 bases between them. Germline loops: CDR1 MNHNS, CDR2 SASEGT. The CDR3 totals 12 residues. The CDR3: CASRWTTGELFF. The CDR3 DNA is TGTGCCAGCAGATGGACTACCGGGGAGCTGTTTTTT.

This clone was counted a single time. The chain carries TRBV5-5 and TRBJ2-2; D remains unclear. The V gene's germline CDR1 is SGHKS and CDR2 YYEKEE (reference sequence). There are 15 residues in the CDR3. V gave up 0 bases and J gave up 1 base, with 7 bases separating them. The CDR3 here is CASSLGPWNTGELFF. CDR3 in DNA: TGTGCCAGCAGCTTGGGGCCGTGGAACACCGGGGAGCTGTTTTTT.

The genes are TRBV5-4 and TRBJ2-7; 7 nucleotides match TRBD1. Germline trimming cut 4 bases from V and 6 bases from J; bases unmatched to any gene: 4. Per germline, CDR1 SGHNT and CDR2 YYREEE (reference sequence). This CDR3 contains 12 residues. CDR3 in DNA: TGTGCCAGCAGCCAGACAGGGCTCGAGCAGTACTTC. Protein product: CASSQTGLEQYF.

This CDR3 is CASSPRASGGSGELFF. The CDR3 nucleotides are TGTGCCAGCAGCCCCCGGGCCTCAGGAGGGTCCGGGGAGCTGTTTTTT. The chain has TRBV9 and TRBJ2-2, with D possibly being TRBD2 (6 bases). This CDR3 is 16 amino acids long. Germline assignment: CDR1 SGDLS and CDR2 YYNGEE. Trimming pared 4 bases from V and 6 bases from J, leaving 19 bases between.

The rearrangement uses TRBV2 and TRBJ1-2, with 9 bases matching TRBD1. Germline CDR1 reads SNHLY; CDR2 reads FYNNEI. The CDR3 length is 13 residues. Trimming at V came to 8 bases and at J to 4 bases, leaving 5 bases not matched to a gene. The CDR3 DNA reads as TGTGCCAGCGTTAACAGGGGGCCCTATGGCTACACCTTC. Translating it yields CASVNRGPYGYTF.